This T cell receptor beta chain is drawn from a study of T cells in Graves' hyperthyroidism and ophthalmopathy. Diagnosis relied on clinical symptoms, serum thyroxine and TRAb, thyroid ultrasound and orbital computed tomography. TCR beta CDR3 regions were amplified from RNA transcripts. The HTBI primer set served for first-round RT-PCR of the TCR CDR3. TCRdb recomputed calls from the multiplex PCR reads with MiXCR, one row per CDR3 protein. The data contain about 260,000 distinct CDR3 sequences, about 25% of them seen just once; the ten biggest clones take up roughly 24%. Study-level results: Among clonotypes expanded in thyroid above 0.001, most were also found in blood.

V dropped 6 bases and J dropped 5; count of bases not matched to a gene: 10. The CDR3 extends over 15 amino acids. In germline, CDR1 is DFQATT, CDR2 SNEGSKA (reference sequence). This clonotype was observed many times. Its antigen is unidentified. Material for sequencing was blood. The chain joins TRBV20-1 to TRBJ2-7; 13 bases match TRBD2. This clonotype was obtained from a man aged 35 to 55 with Graves' hyperthyroidism that later progressed to Graves' ophthalmopathy. CDR3: CSAETGLAGLNEQYF. CDR3 nucleotide sequence: TGCAGTGCGGAAACGGGACTAGCGGGACTGAACGAGCAGTACTTC.